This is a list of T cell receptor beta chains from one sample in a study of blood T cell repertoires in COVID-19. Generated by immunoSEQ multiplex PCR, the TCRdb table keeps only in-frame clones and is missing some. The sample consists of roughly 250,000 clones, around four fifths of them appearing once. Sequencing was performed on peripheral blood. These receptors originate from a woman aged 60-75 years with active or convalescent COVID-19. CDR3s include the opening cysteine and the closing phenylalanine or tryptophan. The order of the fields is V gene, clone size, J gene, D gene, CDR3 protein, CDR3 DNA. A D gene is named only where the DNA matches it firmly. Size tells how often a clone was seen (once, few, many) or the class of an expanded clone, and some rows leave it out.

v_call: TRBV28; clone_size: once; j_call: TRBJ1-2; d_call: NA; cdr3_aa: CASSPDSVGYGYTF; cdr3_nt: TGTGCCAGCAGTCCGGACTCGGTAGGGTATGGCTACACCTTC
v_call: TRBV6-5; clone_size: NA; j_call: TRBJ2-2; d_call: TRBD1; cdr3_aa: CASRSLQGGTGELFF; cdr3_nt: TGTGCCAGCAGGAGTTTACAGGGGGGCACCGGGGAGCTGTTTTTT
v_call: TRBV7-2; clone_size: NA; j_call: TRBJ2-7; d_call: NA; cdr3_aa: CASSLGGLGESGEQYF; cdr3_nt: TGTGCCAGCAGCCTGGGCGGTTTAGGGGAATCGGGCGAGCAGTACTTC
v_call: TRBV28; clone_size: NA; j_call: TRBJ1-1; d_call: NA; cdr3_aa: CASSLAGQLMNTEAFF; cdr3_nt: TGTGCCAGCAGTTTAGCCGGACAGCTTATGAACACTGAAGCTTTCTTT
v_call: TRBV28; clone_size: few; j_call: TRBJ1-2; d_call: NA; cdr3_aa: CASIDDRDYGYTF; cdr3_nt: TGTGCCAGCATTGACGACAGAGACTATGGCTACACCTTC
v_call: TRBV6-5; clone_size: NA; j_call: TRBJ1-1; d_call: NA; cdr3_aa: CASSYGRDTEAFF; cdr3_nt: TGTGCCAGCAGTTACGGGAGAGACACTGAAGCTTTCTTT
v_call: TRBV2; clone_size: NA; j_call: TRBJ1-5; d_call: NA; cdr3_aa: CASSATSGEVQPQHF; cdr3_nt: TGTGCCAGCAGTGCGACTTCGGGTGAGGTCCAGCCCCAGCATTTT
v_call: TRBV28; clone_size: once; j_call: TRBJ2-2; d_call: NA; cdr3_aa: CASSLGIGELFF; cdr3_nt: TGTGCCAGCAGTTTGGGCATCGGGGAGCTGTTTTTT
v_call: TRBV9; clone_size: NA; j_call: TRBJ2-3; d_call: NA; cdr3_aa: CASSVGAGYTDTQYF; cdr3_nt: TGTGCCAGCAGCGTAGGGGCGGGATACACAGATACGCAGTATTTT
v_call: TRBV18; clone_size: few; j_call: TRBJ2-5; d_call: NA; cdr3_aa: CASSPGAERRQETQYF; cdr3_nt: TGTGCCAGCTCACCCGGAGCGGAGCGAAGGCAAGAGACCCAGTACTTC
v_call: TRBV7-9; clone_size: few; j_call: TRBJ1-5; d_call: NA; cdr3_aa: CASSPQGNQPQHF; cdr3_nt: TGTGCCAGCAGCCCCCAGGGCAATCAGCCCCAGCATTTT
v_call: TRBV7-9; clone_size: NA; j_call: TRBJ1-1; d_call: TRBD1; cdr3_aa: CASSSGGANTEAFF; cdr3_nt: TGTGCCAGCAGCTCAGGGGGAGCGAACACTGAAGCTTTCTTT
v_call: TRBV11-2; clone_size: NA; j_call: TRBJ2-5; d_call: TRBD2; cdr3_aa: CASSLGLAGGGETQYF; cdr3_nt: TGTGCCAGCAGCTTAGGACTAGCGGGAGGGGGCGAGACCCAGTACTTC
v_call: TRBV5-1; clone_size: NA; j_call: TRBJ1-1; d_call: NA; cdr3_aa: CASSVLGGATEAFF; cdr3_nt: TGCGCCAGCAGCGTCCTCGGGGGAGCGACTGAAGCTTTCTTT
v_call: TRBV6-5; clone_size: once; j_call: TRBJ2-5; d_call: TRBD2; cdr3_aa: CASSSQSGGETQYF; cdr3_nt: TGTGCCAGCAGTTCCCAGAGCGGGGGGGAGACCCAGTACTTC
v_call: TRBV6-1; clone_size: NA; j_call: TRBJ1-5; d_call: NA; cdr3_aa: CASSELGRGPGVRPQHF; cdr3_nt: TGTGCCAGCAGTGAACTGGGCAGGGGCCCTGGCGTGAGGCCCCAGCATTTT